Each of the 20 T cell receptor beta chains below was sequenced from the same sample in a study of OX40 agonist ivuxolimab in advanced cancers. Libraries were constructed by the immunoSEQ multiplex PCR assay. TCRdb carries this immuneACCESS record with in-frame sequences only. Its versions omit some clonotypes, under half of them owing to an unresolved V gene in the studies checked, with the rest unexplained. This sample gives about 45,000 clones in total; around 80% of them show up just once. 2.6% of the sample is held by the ten biggest clonotypes. The sample in question was CD4+ or CD8+ T cells sorted from blood, obtained in a trial of the OX40 agonist ivuxolimab. The receptors here all came from an adult with an advanced solid tumor such as melanoma, head and neck, liver or kidney cancer.

This rearrangement joins TRBV6-5 to TRBJ1-2, with a possible D match to TRBD1 (5 bases). Trimming removed 8 bases from V and 4 bases from J, with 20 bases in between. The germline V gene has CDR1 MNHEY and CDR2 SVGAGI. The CDR3 is made up of 15 amino acids. The CDR3 reads CASGSGTAYSYGYTF. The CDR3 DNA reads as TGTGCCAGCGGGAGCGGGACCGCCTATTCCTATGGCTACACCTTC.

V gene TRBV18 combines with J gene TRBJ2-7; 7 nucleotides match TRBD1. The CDR3 totals 15 residues. Trimming at V came to 0 bases and at J to 4 bases, leaving 6 bases not matched to a gene. Germline loops: CDR1 KGHSH, CDR2 LQKENI. CDR3 bases: TGTGCCAGCTCACCACCGTCGACAGGGCCTTACGAGCAGTACTTC. Translation gives CASSPPSTGPYEQYF.

V usage is TRBV10-3 and J usage is TRBJ2-7; D call uncertain. The V gene's germline CDR1 is ENHRY and CDR2 SYGVKD. The CDR3 loop spans 12 amino acids. V lost 6 bases to trimming and J lost 0 bases, with 6 bases between them. CDR3 sequence (DNA): TGTGCCATCAGCGCCAGCTCCTACGAGCAGTACTTC. The encoded protein is CAISASSYEQYF.

This sequence joins TRBV25-1 and TRBJ2-2; either TRBD1 or TRBD2 may supply D (7 bases each). Germline CDR1 reads MGHDK; CDR2 reads SYGVNS. CDR3 length: 15 amino acids. Trimming removed 7 bases from V and 3 bases from J, with 15 bases in between. CDR3 bases: TGTGCCAGCACCTCCGCAGGGGGGGACACCGGGGAGCTGTTTTTT. This encodes CASTSAGGDTGELFF.

The chain combines TRBV9 with TRBJ2-5; 10 bases are shared with TRBD1. V gave up 4 bases and J gave up 5 bases; unmatched junction bases: 8. The CDR3 is 15 amino acids. Germline CDR1 and CDR2: SGDLS and YYNGEE. The CDR3 coding sequence is TGTGCCAGCAGCCTAGGACAGGGGGAAACGGAGACCCAGTACTTC. Encoded protein: CASSLGQGETETQYF.

The genes are TRBV7-9 and TRBJ2-7; possible D gene TRBD2, 5 bases. This CDR3 is 15 amino acids long. The V gene's germline CDR1 is SEHNR and CDR2 FQNEAQ (reference sequence). The germline V and J ends were trimmed by 5 bases and 0 bases, with 14 bases remaining between them. CDR3 region: CASSAGIIPSYEQYF. Here the CDR3 DNA reads TGTGCCAGCAGCGCCGGGATAATCCCCTCCTACGAGCAGTACTTC.

This clone showed up just once. This chain connects TRBV5-8 to TRBJ1-2; perhaps TRBD1 as D (6 bases). Deletions cut 4 bases from V and 7 bases from J, with 11 bases between. Germline CDR1 and CDR2: SGHTS and YDEGEE. The CDR3 is made up of 12 amino acids. The CDR3 bases are TGTGCCAGCAGCGGAACAGGGTCTGGCTACACCTTC. It translates to CASSGTGSGYTF.

V gene TRBV5-6 combines with J gene TRBJ2-1; D gene ambiguous. Trimming removed 2 bases at V and 6 bases at J, with 9 bases between. Germline V gives CDR1 SGHDT, CDR2 YYEEEE. The CDR3 length is 13 residues. The CDR3 bases are TGTGCCAGCAGCTTCTTGGAAGGCAATGAGCAGTTCTTC. It is translated as CASSFLEGNEQFF.

This clone was detected only a few times. The CDR3 protein is CASSYGTGVIDEQFF. CDR3 bases: TGTGCCAGTAGTTACGGGACAGGGGTTATCGATGAGCAGTTCTTC. The rearrangement links TRBV19 to TRBJ2-1; 10 bases match TRBD1. Germline loops: CDR1 LNHDA, CDR2 SQIVND (reference sequence). Trimming took 5 bases from V and 8 from J; bases not matched to a gene: 9. The CDR3 contains 15 residues.

The J gene is TRBJ2-1, the V gene TRBV11-1; 9 nucleotides align to TRBD2. After removal of 3 bases from V and 7 bases from J, the junction contained 7 bases not matched to a gene. The CDR3 runs 15 residues. Germline loops: CDR1 SGHAT, CDR2 FQDESV (reference sequence). CDR3 nucleotide sequence: TGTGCCAGCAGCTTGCGGACTAGCGTTGGGAATGAGCAGTTCTTC. This translates into CASSLRTSVGNEQFF.

This chain links TRBV19 with TRBJ1-5; 8 bases align to TRBD1. V gave up 3 bases and J gave up 2 bases; unmatched junction bases: 9. The CDR3 has 17 amino acids. The germline V gene encodes CDR1 LNHDA and CDR2 SQIVND (reference sequence). The CDR3 region has the DNA TGTGCCAGTAGTATTGGGACAGGCCACCGGGGCAATCAGCCCCAGCATTTT. Residues: CASSIGTGHRGNQPQHF. The full variable domain, completed using reference TRBV19 and TRBJ1-5, is DGGITQSPKYLFRKEGQNVTLSCEQNLNHDAMYWYRQDPGQGLRLIYYSQIVNDFQKGDIAEGYSVSREKKESFPLTVTSAQKNPTAFYLCASSIGTGHRGNQPQHFGDGTRLSIL.

The chain combines TRBV7-2 with TRBJ1-2; the match to TRBD1 covers 9 bases. This CDR3 has 15 residues. Germline CDR1 reads SGHTA; CDR2 reads FQGNSA. J was trimmed by 8 bases and V by 1 base; bases with no gene match: 8. The CDR3 nucleotides are TGTGCCAGCAGCTTAGATTGGGGACAGGGTATCGGCTACACCTTC. Residues: CASSLDWGQGIGYTF.

The chain has TRBV28 and TRBJ1-6; weak D call: TRBD1 (5 bases). Per germline, CDR1 MDHEN and CDR2 SYDVKM. The length of the CDR3 is 14 residues. The ends were cut back, 2 bases at V and 10 bases at J, with 12 bases in the middle. CDR3 in amino acids: CASSLGGVDSPLHF. CDR3 DNA sequence: TGTGCCAGCAGTTTAGGGGGGGTAGACTCACCCCTCCACTTT.

The genes are TRBV5-6 and TRBJ2-5; 9 bases are a match to TRBD1. The CDR3 has 15 residues. Germline CDR1 reads SGHDT; CDR2 reads YYEEEE. V lost 4 bases, J lost 2 bases, and 6 bases stayed unmatched. In nucleotides, the CDR3 is TGTGCCAGCAGCCTTCCGGGACAGGGACAAGAGACCCAGTACTTC. This translates into CASSLPGQGQETQYF.

The chain combines TRBV10-3 with TRBJ2-3, with D possibly called TRBD1 or TRBD2 (5 bases each). V gave up 0 bases and J gave up 1 base, with 5 bases separating them. Germline-derived CDR1 and CDR2 are ENHRY and SYGVKD. The CDR3 loop spans 14 amino acids. CDR3 bases: TGTGCCATCAGTGAGTCGGGGGGCACAGATACGCAGTATTTT. The encoded protein is CAISESGGTDTQYF.

The rearrangement links TRBV6-1 to TRBJ2-4; either TRBD1 or TRBD2 may supply D (6 bases each). Germline V gene lookup returns CDR1 MNHNS and CDR2 SASEGT. CDR3 length: 12 residues. V gave up 7 bases and J gave up 6 bases, with 10 bases separating them. CDR3 nucleotides: TGTGCCAGCACCGAGGGGGGAAACATTCAGTACTTC. It translates to CASTEGGNIQYF.

The genes are TRBV5-1 and TRBJ1-1; TRBD1 aligns across 8 bases. The CDR3 runs to 14 residues. Germline CDR1 reads SGHRS; CDR2 reads YFSETQ. J was trimmed by 1 base and V by 6 bases; bases with no gene match: 5. The CDR3 region has the DNA TGCGCCAGCATTCCCGGGACAGGGAACACTGAAGCTTTCTTT. It yields the protein CASIPGTGNTEAFF.

The chain combines TRBV18 with TRBJ2-5; 7 bases line up with TRBD2. The end of the DNA fits TRBJ2-7 better, so the J call may be wrong. The CDR3 runs 14 residues. Germline CDR1 reads KGHSH; CDR2 reads LQKENI. CDR3 sequence: CASSPGTNSYEQYF. The DNA of the CDR3 is TGTGCCAGCTCACCGGGGACTAACTCCTACGAGCAGTACTTC.

This clone was seen just once. V gene TRBV6-1 combines with J gene TRBJ2-7; 8 bases fit TRBD2. Germline CDR1 MNHNS, CDR2 SASEGT. With 4 bases clipped from V and 3 bases from J, the junction kept 5 bases outside the gene matches. The length of the CDR3 is 14 residues. CDR3 sequence: CASSVAGGHYEQYF. For the CDR3, the DNA is TGTGCCAGCAGTGTGGCGGGAGGCCACTACGAGCAGTACTTC.

The J gene is TRBJ1-5, the V gene TRBV6-5, with D hard to call. This CDR3 region has 15 residues. Germline CDR1 MNHEY, CDR2 SVGAGI. Trimming pared 6 bases from V and 3 bases from J, leaving 15 bases between. CDR3 loop: CASRLDNSFNQPQHF. In DNA, the CDR3 is TGTGCCAGCAGACTCGACAATAGTTTCAATCAGCCCCAGCATTTT.